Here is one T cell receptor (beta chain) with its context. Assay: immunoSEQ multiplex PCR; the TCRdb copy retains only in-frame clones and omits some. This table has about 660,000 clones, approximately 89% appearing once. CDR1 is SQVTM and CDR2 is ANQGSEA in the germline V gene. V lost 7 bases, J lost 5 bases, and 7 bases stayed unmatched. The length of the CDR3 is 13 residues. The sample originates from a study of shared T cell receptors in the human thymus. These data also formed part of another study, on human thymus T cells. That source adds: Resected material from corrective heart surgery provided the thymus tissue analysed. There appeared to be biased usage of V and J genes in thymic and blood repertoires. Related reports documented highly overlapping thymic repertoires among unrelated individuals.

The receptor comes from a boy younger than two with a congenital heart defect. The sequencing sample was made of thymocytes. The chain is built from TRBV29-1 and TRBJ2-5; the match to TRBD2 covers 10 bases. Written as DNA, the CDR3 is TGCAGCGCTGGGACTAGCGCCCGGGAGACCCAGTACTTC. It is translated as CSAGTSARETQYF.